This T cell receptor (beta chain) is from a study of identical twins. Template switching added a universal primer site, and cDNA bore unique molecular identifiers. MiXCR, applied by TCRdb to the 5' RACE reads, yields one record per CDR3 protein. The sample contains 400,000 to 500,000 distinct CDR3 sequences, 13% to 15% of which appear only once. Remarks on this clonotype: Antigen unknown.

Findings and limits, study-wide: Beta clonotypes that were abundant in cord blood contained fewer insertions, a pattern absent from memory repertoires. Instead of following the same donors, the conclusions were based on cross-sectional statistical analysis.

The junction had 6 bases not matched to a gene; V was cut back by 7 bases and J by 7 bases. CDR1 LGHNA and CDR2 YNFKEQ come from the germline V gene. CDR3 size: 13 residues. These data were also reused for a study on yellow fever vaccine responses in identical twins.

The receptor's source is a young woman in good health. The rearrangement uses TRBV4-2 and TRBJ2-2; 7 bases are a match to TRBD1. Sequenced input: CD4+ T cells sorted from blood. The DNA of the CDR3 is TGTGCCAGCATGGGGACAGTTGGCGGGGAGCTGTTTTTT. Translated: CASMGTVGGELFF.